A single sample is the source of the 2 T cell receptor beta chains below, sequenced in a study of regulatory T cells in long-lasting Graves disease. Arm-PCR of CDR3 regions with iRepertoire HTBI primers generated TCR beta libraries. One entry per CDR3 protein, called by TCRdb with MiXCR from the multiplex PCR reads. The sample lists 400,000 to 600,000 distinct CDR3 sequences; roughly a fifth were seen once. Time point specified: persistent/refractory GD, antithyroid drugs over 5 years with positive TRAb. RNA extracted from PBMCs served as the sequencing template. This material consisted of peripheral blood mononuclear cells (PBMCs), taken when the disease was refractory, from a patient treated with antithyroid drugs. All receptors derive from a female donor with Graves disease.

V is TRBV13 and J is TRBJ1-2; 9 positions agree with TRBD1. The V and J ends lost 3 bases and 4 bases, in that order; junction bases with no gene match: 6. The CDR3 covers 15 residues. Looked up from germline, CDR1 is PRHDT and CDR2 is FYEKMQ (reference sequence). The CDR3, as DNA: TGTGCCAGCAGCTTGACCGGGACAGGGTCCTATGGCTACACCTTC. Translated, it gives CASSLTGTGSYGYTF.

This clonotype was observed at least ten times. The CDR3 nucleotides are TGTGCCAGCAGTCCCCTCGGGACCGATAACTATGGCTACACCTTC. Residues: CASSPLGTDNYGYTF. V and J are TRBV6-1 and TRBJ1-2; D might be TRBD1 (5 bases). V gave up 5 bases and J gave up 1 base, with 14 bases separating them. The CDR3 totals 15 residues. Germline V CDR1 and CDR2: MNHNS, SASEGT.